This TCR beta chain was found in a study of spatial heterogeneity in lung cancer. As for the study in general: Alpha-chain sequences were consistently detected less often than beta-chain sequences. General study points: The appearance of ubiquitous expanded tumor TCRs in blood was greater at resection than follow-up.

The time point is: sample taken at primary tumor resection. Unsorted whole RNA of tumor, nontumor lung or frozen PBMC was sequenced. CDR1 is DFQATT, CDR2 SNEGSKA, per germline (reference sequence). The V gene end was trimmed by 0 bases and the J gene end by 1 base; junction bases not matched to a gene: 9. The CDR3 is 17 amino acids. Carried by each TCR cDNA molecule was a unique molecular identifier. TCRdb analysed the 5' RACE reads with MiXCR anew, one entry per CDR3 protein. The data show approximately 40,000 distinct CDR3 sequences, with 7.5% seen just once and around 30% held by the top ten. This clonotype was seen a few times. Its matching antigen is unknown.

This clonotype was obtained from a male donor with early-stage non-small cell lung cancer. The J gene is TRBJ1-1, the V gene TRBV20-1, with 9 bases that match TRBD1. The source was PBMCs, collected at surgery. The CDR3 sequence is CSARDWERTGANTEAFF. In DNA, the CDR3 is TGCAGTGCTAGAGATTGGGAAAGGACAGGGGCGAACACTGAAGCTTTCTTT.